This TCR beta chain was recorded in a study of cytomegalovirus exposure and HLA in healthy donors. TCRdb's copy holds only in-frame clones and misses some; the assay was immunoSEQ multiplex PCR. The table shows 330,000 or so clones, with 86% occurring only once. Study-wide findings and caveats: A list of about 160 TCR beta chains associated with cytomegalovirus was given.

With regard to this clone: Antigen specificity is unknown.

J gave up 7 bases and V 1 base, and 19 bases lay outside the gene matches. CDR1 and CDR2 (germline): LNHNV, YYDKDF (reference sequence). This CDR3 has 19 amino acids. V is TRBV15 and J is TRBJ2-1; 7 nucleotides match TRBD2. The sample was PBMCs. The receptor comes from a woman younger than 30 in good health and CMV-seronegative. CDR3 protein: CATSRAPTWSSGLGNEQFF. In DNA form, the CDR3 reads TGTGCCACCAGCAGAGCCCCGACTTGGTCTAGCGGCTTAGGTAATGAGCAGTTCTTC. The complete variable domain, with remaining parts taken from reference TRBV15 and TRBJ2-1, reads DAMVIQNPRYQVTQFGKPVTLSCSQTLNHNVMYWYQQKSSQAPKLLFHYYDKDFNNEADTPDNFQSRRPNTSFCFLDIRSPGLGDTAMYLCATSRAPTWSSGLGNEQFFGPGTRLTVL.